The rows below give T cell receptor beta chains drawn from one sample of a study of neurological immune-mediated disorders. MiXCR was run by TCRdb on the 5' RACE reads, yielding one entry per CDR3 protein. Among tens of thousands of distinct CDR3 sequences, about 15% were seen once, and the ten largest hold 25% to 35%. The sequencing sample was made of PBMCs. The receptors shown here come from a man in his 70s in good health. Both conserved end residues are part of each CDR3. The D gene is left open where the match is weak. The size field is filled for only some rows; it gives once, few, many or a size class.

D: -; V: TRBV7-7; J: TRBJ2-5; size: -; DNA: TGTGCCAGCGGCCATCAGGGGGGCGAGACCCAGTACTTC; CDR3: CASGHQGGETQYF
D: TRBD1; V: TRBV7-2; J: TRBJ2-1; size: many; DNA: TGTGCCAGCAACAGACAGGGTAACAATGAGCAGTTCTTC; CDR3: CASNRQGNNEQFF
D: -; V: TRBV7-9; J: TRBJ2-3; size: medium-sized; DNA: TGTGCCAGCAGCCCTCCTAGCAATACTCCCTCAGATACGCAGTATTTT; CDR3: CASSPPSNTPSDTQYF
D: -; V: TRBV19; J: TRBJ2-7; size: many; DNA: TGTGCCAGTAGTATGTCAGGGAGCTCCTACGAGCAGTACTTC; CDR3: CASSMSGSSYEQYF
D: TRBD2; V: TRBV20-1; J: TRBJ2-1; size: few; DNA: TGCAGTGCTAGTAGACTAGCGGGCCCATACAATGAGCAGTTCTTC; CDR3: CSASRLAGPYNEQFF
D: -; V: TRBV6-2/TRBV6-3; J: TRBJ2-7; size: many; DNA: TGTGCCAGCAGTTACGCGGGGAACGAGCAGTACTTC; CDR3: CASSYAGNEQYF
D: -; V: TRBV29-1; J: TRBJ2-5; size: many; DNA: TGCAGCGTTGAAAGGGGCCTCCAAGAGACCCAGTACTTC; CDR3: CSVERGLQETQYF
D: -; V: TRBV5-1; J: TRBJ2-1; size: many; DNA: TGCGCCAGCAGCACTATCCCGACTCAAGCGCAGTTCTTC; CDR3: CASSTIPTQAQFF
D: -; V: TRBV20-1; J: TRBJ2-7; size: many; DNA: TGCAGTGCCACGAGGGCCTACGAGCAGTACTTC; CDR3: CSATRAYEQYF
D: -; V: TRBV20-1; J: TRBJ1-4; size: few; DNA: TGCAGTGCCACTCGGGGGTACACTAATGAAAAACTGTTTTTT; CDR3: CSATRGYTNEKLFF
D: -; V: TRBV28; J: TRBJ1-2; size: many; DNA: TGTGCCAGCAGTTTCGGGGGAGATGGCTACACCTTC; CDR3: CASSFGGDGYTF
D: -; V: TRBV7-2; J: TRBJ2-1; size: many; DNA: TGTGCCAGCAGCTTAGACCCCGCCGCAATTCTCAATGAGCAGTTCTTC; CDR3: CASSLDPAAILNEQFF
D: -; V: TRBV6-5; J: TRBJ1-5; size: -; DNA: TGTGCCAGCACGACGGGGAAGGGGCAGCCCCAGCATTTT; CDR3: CASTTGKGQPQHF
D: -; V: TRBV12-3/TRBV12-4; J: TRBJ2-7; size: many; DNA: TGTGCCAGCGAGGGTTTTCCCGGGGAGCAGTACTTC; CDR3: CASEGFPGEQYF
D: TRBD1; V: TRBV15; J: TRBJ2-3; size: -; DNA: TGTGCCAGCCTCGGGGACAGGGGGCCTACAGATACGCAGTATTTT; CDR3: CASLGDRGPTDTQYF
D: TRBD1; V: TRBV5-1; J: TRBJ1-2; size: many; DNA: TGCGCCAGCAGCTTTAGCGGGACAGGGGATGGCTACACCTTC; CDR3: CASSFSGTGDGYTF
D: -; V: TRBV5-6; J: TRBJ1-3; size: many; DNA: TGTGCCAGCAGCCGGCTGCAGGGGACGAAAGCTGGAAACACCATATATTTT; CDR3: CASSRLQGTKAGNTIYF
D: -; V: TRBV20-1; J: TRBJ1-3; size: many; DNA: TGCAGTGCTAGCAGGACCGGTACTGGAAACACCATATATTTT; CDR3: CSASRTGTGNTIYF
D: -; V: TRBV18; J: TRBJ1-5; size: many; DNA: TGTGCCAACTCACCGGAGTCGCAACAGCCCCAGCATTTT; CDR3: CANSPESQQPQHF
D: -; V: TRBV27; J: TRBJ1-1; size: -; DNA: TGTGCCAGTAGACGGCAGGGCTCTAGCGGTGGCACTGAAGCTTTCTTT; CDR3: CASRRQGSSGGTEAFF
D: -; V: TRBV15; J: TRBJ1-1; size: -; DNA: TGTGCCACCAGCAGAGAATCGACGAACACTGAAGCTTTCTTT; CDR3: CATSRESTNTEAFF
D: -; V: TRBV20-1; J: TRBJ1-2; size: many; DNA: TGCAGTGCCCATTCAGGGTTGCTTGGCTACACCTTC; CDR3: CSAHSGLLGYTF
D: -; V: TRBV2; J: TRBJ1-6; size: many; DNA: TGTGCCAGCAGTGAAGTCGGAGATAATTCACCCCTCCACTTT; CDR3: CASSEVGDNSPLHF
D: -; V: TRBV5-1; J: TRBJ1-2; size: many; DNA: TGCGCCAGCAGCTTGGTTGGGACTGACTATGGCTACACCTTC; CDR3: CASSLVGTDYGYTF
D: TRBD2; V: TRBV5-4; J: TRBJ2-5; size: many; DNA: TGTGCCAGCAGCTCCGGGACTAGCGGGGGGGCAGAGGAGACCCAGTACTTC; CDR3: CASSSGTSGGAEETQYF
D: TRBD2; V: TRBV3-1; J: TRBJ2-3; size: -; DNA: TGTGCCAGCAGCCAAGGTTTTCGGGCGGGAGCGGTTACAGATACGCAGTATTTT; CDR3: CASSQGFRAGAVTDTQYF
D: TRBD2; V: TRBV20-1; J: TRBJ2-1; size: many; DNA: TGCATTGCTACTAGCGGGGATACATCCTACAATGAGCAGTTCTTC; CDR3: CIATSGDTSYNEQFF
D: -; V: TRBV7-2; J: TRBJ2-3; size: many; DNA: TGTGCCAGCAGCTTAGACTCGGCTAGTAAGGATACGCAGTATTTT; CDR3: CASSLDSASKDTQYF
D: TRBD1; V: TRBV29-1; J: TRBJ2-7; size: -; DNA: TGCAGCGTTCAGGACAGGGCCTACGAGCAGTACTTC; CDR3: CSVQDRAYEQYF
D: TRBD1; V: TRBV5-1; J: TRBJ1-2; size: many; DNA: TGCGCCAGCAGACCGGGACAGGCCTTTTCTGGCTACACCTTC; CDR3: CASRPGQAFSGYTF
D: -; V: TRBV28; J: TRBJ2-7; size: many; DNA: TGTGCCAGCAGTTTTTCTCCGATCCGGGAGCAGTACTTC; CDR3: CASSFSPIREQYF
D: -; V: TRBV7-2; J: TRBJ1-2; size: many; DNA: TGTGCCAGCAGCTTCGGGGGGCAGTGGACTAACTATGGCTACACCTTC; CDR3: CASSFGGQWTNYGYTF
D: -; V: TRBV5-1; J: TRBJ2-1; size: -; DNA: TGCGCCAGCAGCTTGGGGGTCTACTCCCACAATGAGCAGTTCTTC; CDR3: CASSLGVYSHNEQFF